This T cell receptor (beta chain) was sequenced during a study of T cells after yellow fever vaccination. Per the germline V gene, CDR1 is SEHNR and CDR2 is FQNEAQ (reference sequence). V dropped 8 bases and J dropped 1 base, with 14 bases sitting between them. The CDR3 sequence is 14 residues long. TCRdb analysed the 5' RACE reads with MiXCR anew, one entry per CDR3 protein. The data show 100,000 to 150,000 distinct CDR3 sequences, about 16% seen once. This sequence joins TRBV7-9 and TRBJ2-5; no firm D call. Here the sequenced sample was CD8+ T cells sorted from PBMCs, taken 5 days after the yellow fever booster vaccination. The TCR sequence derives from a man between 18 and 35 years old who received the YFV17D yellow fever vaccine. DNA for the CDR3: TGTGCCAGCGACCCCAGCCACTTCCAAGAGACCCAGTACTTC. Protein product: CASDPSHFQETQYF.